The entry that follows covers one T cell receptor beta chain sequence. The antigen it recognizes is unknown. Base qualities were left out, and no much larger clone turns up one base away. CD8 naive samples were CD45RO-negative cells positively selected for CCR7, giving a CD45RA+CCR7+ population that excluded TemRA cells. Healthy HIV-negative adults with no recently reported acute infections or vaccinations were included as donors. Every donor was a Caucasian adult living in Nashville, Tennessee, USA. Blood was obtained by leukapheresis, after which PBMCs were separated by Ficoll-Histopaque density gradient centrifugation and cryopreserved in liquid nitrogen vapor phase. Analytical flow cytometry was used to check the purity and quantity of every magnetically sorted T cell population. From each sorted fraction, genomic DNA was isolated and quantified by UV absorbance on a Nanodrop 2000c. The CDR3 numbers 14 residues from cysteine through phenylalanine. The sequence is cut down to CDR3 DNA, 42 bases in frame from base 1. The CDR1 and CDR2 encoded by the germline V gene (reference sequence) are SEHNR and FQNEAQ. Trimming costs V 2 bases and J 6 bases, and their ends lie 11 bases apart.

Using the deep immunoSEQ assay, TCR CDR3 regions were amplified from genomic DNA by multiplex PCR. Extracted genomic DNA from each cell subset was spread evenly across all wells of several immunoSEQ 96-well plates, with each plate serving as a replicate. For sorted subsets, each replicate PCR was loaded with roughly 0.2 ug genomic DNA, equivalent to roughly 30,000 T cell genomes. Purified libraries were quantified with a Qubit 3.0 fluorometer, sized on a Bioanalyzer 2100, and re-quantified with the KAPA Library Quantification kit. A separate single-read 150-cycle Illumina NextSeq 550 flow cell was used to sequence each immunoSEQ 96-well plate. From the authors' description of their analysis: Because the immunoSEQ output included only junctional sequences and no quality scores, the filtering could not be the same as the filtering used for full-length reads. Sequences were annotated with PyIR, a Python wrapper for IgBLAST v1.9, and V/J genes and CDR3 were assigned using IMGT germline references. Any read was removed if the V/J assignment was weak (E-value above 1e-6), the CDR3 was missing, or the read contained stop codons, out-of-frame junctions, or ambiguous translated residues. V3J clonotypes were defined as sequences sharing an identical inferred V gene, J gene, and CDR3 amino acid sequence. To compute the percentage overlap between repertoires, the number of shared unique clonotypes was divided by the size of the smaller repertoire. RTK rarefaction, the Chao1 estimator, and Recon v2.1 estimates of unobserved clonotypes were used to assess repertoire richness. For all TCRbeta clonotypes obtained by the gDNA method from a few donors, generation probabilities were computed with OLGA. The source is immuneACCESS, and TCRdb retained only in-frame sequences with V and J called. Part of the clones is not carried over; for the studies checked, unresolved V genes explain less than half of this, and the remainder is unexplained. V and J calls and clone size are as listed in that table; D and trimming were resolved from the DNA. This sample comprises 1.5 million to 2.5 million clones, about 95% of them detected only once. The ten top clones hold more than 0.95% of the sample.

This specimen belongs to a study of shared clonotypes between healthy human individuals (dated by TCRdb to 2019 to 2021). As for the study more broadly: The cohort included a few men and a couple of women between 18 and 49 years of age. Blood TCR repertoires of a handful of healthy adults were deeply sequenced to estimate repertoire size and the extent of clonotype sharing between individuals. For each donor, CD4 naive and CD4 memory were each run on three plates, CD8 naive on two plates, and CD8 memory on one plate. Per donor, leukapheresis produced somewhere between about 0.8 and 9 billion PBMCs. To increase sequencing depth and limit assay-specific biases, TCR repertoire library preparation and sequencing were carried out by different laboratories using diverse techniques.

Overall study outcomes, separate from this receptor: Rarefaction of sorted-subset datasets indicated incomplete sequencing despite the large sequencing depth. When several donors were compared, the shared fraction of clonotypes was roughly 5% for naive CD4, around 4% for naive CD8, 2.3% for memory CD4, and under 0.5% for memory CD8. Compared with non-shared clonotypes, the clonotypes found in all four sorted-subset donors had higher generation probabilities. Based on pairwise subsampling, the degree of clonotype sharing among donors was expected to be affected by sequencing depth. Sampling was restricted to blood, and TCR repertoires in tissue are likely to differ from TCR repertoires in blood. Larger estimated clonotype richness was generally found for naive subsets than for memory subsets. Because the study included only a small number of donors, the genetic and exposure-history diversity represented was limited.

The rearranged segments are TRBV7-9 and TRBJ2-1; no D gene call is confident. The origin of this receptor is a man between 18 and 35 years old in good health. The sample comprised naive CD8+ T cells sorted from blood. The cell subset or site tag for this specimen amounts to: CD45RA+CCR7+. The DNA reads TGTGCCAGCAGCTTATTGGATCTCGGCAATGAGCAGTTCTTC. This sequence encodes CASSLLDLGNEQFF.